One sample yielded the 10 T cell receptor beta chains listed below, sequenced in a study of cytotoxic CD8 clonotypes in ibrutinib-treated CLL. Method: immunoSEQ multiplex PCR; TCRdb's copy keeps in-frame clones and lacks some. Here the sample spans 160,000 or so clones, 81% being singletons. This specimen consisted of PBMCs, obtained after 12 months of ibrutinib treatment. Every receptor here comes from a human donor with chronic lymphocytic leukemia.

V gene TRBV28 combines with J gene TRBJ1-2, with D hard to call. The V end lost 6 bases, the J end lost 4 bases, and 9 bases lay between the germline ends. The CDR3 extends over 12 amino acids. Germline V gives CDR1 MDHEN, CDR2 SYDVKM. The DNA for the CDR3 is TGTGCCAGCAGCCGGAACATCTATGGCTACACCTTC. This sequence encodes CASSRNIYGYTF.

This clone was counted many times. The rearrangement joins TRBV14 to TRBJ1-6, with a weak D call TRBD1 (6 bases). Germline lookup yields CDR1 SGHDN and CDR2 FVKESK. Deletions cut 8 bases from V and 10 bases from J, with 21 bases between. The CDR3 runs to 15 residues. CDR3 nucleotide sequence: TGTGCCAGCCGGGGGGCAGGGTCAGTATCCTCACCCCTCCACTTT. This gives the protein CASRGAGSVSSPLHF.

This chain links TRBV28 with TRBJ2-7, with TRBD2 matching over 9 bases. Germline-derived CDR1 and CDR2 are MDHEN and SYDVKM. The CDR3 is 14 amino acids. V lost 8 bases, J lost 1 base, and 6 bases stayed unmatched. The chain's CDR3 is CASVIAGESYEQYF. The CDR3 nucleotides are TGTGCCAGCGTGATAGCGGGGGAATCCTACGAGCAGTACTTC.

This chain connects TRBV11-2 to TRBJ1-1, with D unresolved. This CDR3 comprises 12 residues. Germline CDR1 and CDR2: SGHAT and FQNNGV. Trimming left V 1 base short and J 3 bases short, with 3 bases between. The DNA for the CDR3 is TGTGCCAGCAGCTTAGTGTACACTGAAGCTTTCTTT. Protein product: CASSLVYTEAFF.

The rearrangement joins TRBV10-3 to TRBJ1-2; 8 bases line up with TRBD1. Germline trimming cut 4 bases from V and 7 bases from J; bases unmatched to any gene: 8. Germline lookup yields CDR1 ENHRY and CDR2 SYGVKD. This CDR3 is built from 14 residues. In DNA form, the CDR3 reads TGTGCCATCAGTGGCCAGGGGGCTAGCAGTGGCTACACCTTC. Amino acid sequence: CAISGQGASSGYTF.

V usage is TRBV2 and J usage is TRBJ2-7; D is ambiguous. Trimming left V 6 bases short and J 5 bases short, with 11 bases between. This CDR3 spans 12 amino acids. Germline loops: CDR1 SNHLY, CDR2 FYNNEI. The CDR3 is CASRRYSDEQYF. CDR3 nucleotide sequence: TGTGCCAGCAGGAGGTATAGTGACGAGCAGTACTTC.

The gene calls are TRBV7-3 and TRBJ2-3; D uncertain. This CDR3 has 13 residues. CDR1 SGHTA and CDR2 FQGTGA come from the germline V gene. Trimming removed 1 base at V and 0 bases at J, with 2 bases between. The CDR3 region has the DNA TGTGCCAGCAGCTTAATCAGCACAGATACGCAGTATTTT. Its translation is CASSLISTDTQYF.

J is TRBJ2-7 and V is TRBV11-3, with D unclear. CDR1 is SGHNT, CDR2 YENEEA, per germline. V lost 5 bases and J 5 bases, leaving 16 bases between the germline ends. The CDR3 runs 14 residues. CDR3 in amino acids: CASSPHPSLDEQYF. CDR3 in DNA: TGTGCCAGCAGCCCCCACCCGAGTCTCGACGAGCAGTACTTC.

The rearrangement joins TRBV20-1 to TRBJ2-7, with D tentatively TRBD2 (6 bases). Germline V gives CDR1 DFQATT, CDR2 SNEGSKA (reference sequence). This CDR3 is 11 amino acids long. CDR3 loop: CSGGTTYEQYF. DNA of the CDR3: TGCAGCGGGGGAACTACCTACGAGCAGTACTTC.

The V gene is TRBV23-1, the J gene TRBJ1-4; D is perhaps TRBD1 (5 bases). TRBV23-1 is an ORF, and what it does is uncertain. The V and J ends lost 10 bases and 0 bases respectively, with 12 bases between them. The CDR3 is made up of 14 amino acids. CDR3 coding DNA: TGCGCCACCTACGGGGGGGCAACTAATGAAAAACTGTTTTTT. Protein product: CATYGGATNEKLFF.